This T cell receptor beta chain was recovered during a study of shared clonotypes between healthy human individuals. Healthy and HIV-negative, the adult donors had no recent acute infections or vaccinations. CD4+ cell separation produced CD45RA+ naive and CD45RA-negative memory subsets. Only in-frame clones appear in the TCRdb table, and some are missing; sequencing was by immunoSEQ multiplex PCR. The table lists 2 million to 2.5 million clones, under 97% of them singletons. The CDR3 loop spans 15 amino acids. The germline CDR1 and CDR2 sequences are SGHRS and YFSETQ. The ends were cut back, 3 bases at V and 0 bases at J, with 13 bases in the middle.

This TCR was sampled from a man aged 18 to 30 in good health. J is TRBJ2-7 and V is TRBV5-1; a possible D gene is TRBD2 (6 bases). Sequencing input: naive CD4+ T cells sorted from blood. The subset was: CD45RA+ positively selected. The CDR3 nucleotides are TGCGCCAGCAGCTCGGGAGCGTCAATCTCCTACGAGCAGTACTTC. Its translation: CASSSGASISYEQYF.